These 15 T cell receptor beta chains were sequenced from one sample in a study of shared clonotypes between healthy human individuals. Naivety among CD8 cells was defined by CD45RO negativity and positive CCR7 selection, thereby excluding terminally differentiated effector memory CD45RA+ cells. Sequenced by immunoSEQ multiplex PCR; TCRdb stores in-frame clones only, minus some. The table shows roughly 2.1 million clones, with approximately 94% occurring only once. Source material: naive CD8+ T cells from PBMCs. The source is a young man in good health. Some clones in this sample may be carry-over from other donors' samples.

V and J are TRBV7-6 and TRBJ2-7; 15 bases line up with TRBD2. V dropped 5 bases and J dropped 6; count of bases not matched to a gene: 14. Per the germline V gene, CDR1 is SGHVS and CDR2 is FNYEAQ. This CDR3 comprises 18 residues. The chain's CDR3 is CASSTGLAGGPRSGEQYF. The DNA of the CDR3 is TGTGCCAGCAGCACCGGACTAGCGGGAGGGCCTCGGTCTGGCGAGCAGTACTTC.

This rearrangement joins TRBV14 to TRBJ2-1; the match to TRBD2 covers 7 bases. V shed 3 bases and J 13 bases; nucleotides not matched to a gene: 15. The CDR3 spans 15 residues. Germline V gene lookup returns CDR1 SGHDN and CDR2 FVKESK. This CDR3 reads CASSHQRLATTIQFF. The DNA of the CDR3 is TGTGCCAGCAGCCACCAAAGACTAGCTACAACTATACAGTTCTTC.

CDR3 DNA: TGTGCCAGCAGGCCTCGAAAGGGCGGCCAAGAGACCCAGTACTTC. Its translation: CASRPRKGGQETQYF. This chain connects TRBV4-2 to TRBJ2-5, with no clear D. Germline loops: CDR1 LGHNA, CDR2 YNFKEQ. The CDR3 contains 15 residues. V lost 6 bases and J 1 base, leaving 15 bases between the germline ends.

The CDR3 spells CASSASGRAMSTGELFF. In nucleotides, the CDR3 is TGTGCCAGCAGCGCAAGCGGGAGGGCCATGAGCACCGGGGAGCTGTTTTTT. The chain has TRBV9 and TRBJ2-2; 10 nucleotides align to TRBD2. Germline assignment: CDR1 SGDLS and CDR2 YYNGEE. V dropped 3 bases and J dropped 4; count of bases not matched to a gene: 9. The CDR3 consists of 17 residues.

The chain carries TRBV7-2 and TRBJ2-4, with D tentatively TRBD1 or TRBD2 (5 bases each). Germline CDR1 and CDR2: SGHTA and FQGNSA. Deletions cut 3 bases from V and 5 bases from J, with 8 bases between. The CDR3 is 13 amino acids. This chain's CDR3 is CASSFPGQNIQYF. The CDR3 bases are TGTGCCAGCAGCTTCCCGGGACAAAACATTCAGTACTTC.

The chain employs TRBV4-1 and TRBJ1-3; D is unclear. Germline assignment: CDR1 MGHRA and CDR2 YSYEKL. The CDR3 sequence is 14 residues long. Trimming shortened V by 1 base and J by 7 bases, and 11 bases separated the two germline ends. CDR3 region: CASSQGAVGNTIYF. DNA of the CDR3: TGCGCCAGCAGCCAAGGCGCGGTGGGGAACACCATATATTTT.

The chain recombines TRBV5-1 with TRBJ2-5; TRBD1 or TRBD2 may be the D gene (5 bases each). Germline-derived CDR1 and CDR2 are SGHRS and YFSETQ. The CDR3 has 14 residues. Trimming removed 2 bases from V and 4 bases from J, with 12 bases in between. The CDR3 nucleotides are TGCGCCAGCAGCTTACCCAGGGCGGGAGAGACCCAGTACTTC. This translates into CASSLPRAGETQYF.

V and J are TRBV7-9 and TRBJ1-2; D remains unclear. The V end was cut by 3 bases, the J end by 4 bases, with 9 bases between. In germline, CDR1 is SEHNR, CDR2 FQNEAQ (reference sequence). This CDR3 region has 13 residues. The chain's CDR3 is CASSFLDPYGYTF. CDR3 coding DNA: TGTGCCAGCAGCTTCCTAGACCCCTATGGCTACACCTTC.

This clone was detected only a few times. Other DNA sequences from this sample encode an identical CDR3 as well. The V call is TRBV2, the J call TRBJ2-7; possibly TRBD1 or TRBD2 for D (5 bases each). Germline lookup yields CDR1 SNHLY and CDR2 FYNNEI. V was shortened by 4 bases and J by 4 bases, with 8 bases between the two germline ends. This CDR3 spans 12 amino acids. The chain's CDR3 is CASSGGTYEQYF. CDR3 DNA sequence: TGTGCCAGCAGTGGGGGGACGTACGAGCAGTACTTC.

This chain connects TRBV15 to TRBJ1-1; 10 bases map to TRBD1. Unmatched junction bases numbered 11, after V lost 3 bases and J lost 4 bases. CDR1 is LNHNV and CDR2 is YYDKDF in the germline V gene (reference sequence). The CDR3 sequence is 17 residues long. For the CDR3, the DNA is TGTGCCACCAGCAGTCCGGCTGGACAGGGGGTGGGCACTGAAGCTTTCTTT. Translating gives CATSSPAGQGVGTEAFF.

The CDR3 DNA is TGTGCCAGCAGCTTAAGGGCCGGGCACCAGACTGGAGGAAATGAAAAACTGTTTTTT. Translating it yields CASSLRAGHQTGGNEKLFF. This chain links TRBV11-2 with TRBJ1-4; D remains unclear. Germline-derived CDR1 and CDR2 are SGHAT and FQNNGV. This CDR3 region has 19 residues. Trimming stripped 2 bases from V and 5 bases from J, with 24 bases between.

V usage is TRBV6-6 and J usage is TRBJ2-2, with D possibly being TRBD1 (5 bases). The V end was cut by 9 bases, the J end by 3 bases, with 14 bases between. Per the germline V gene, CDR1 is MNHNY and CDR2 is SVGAGI (reference sequence). The CDR3 extends over 14 amino acids. The chain's CDR3 is CASDSDSYTGELFF. DNA of the CDR3: TGTGCCAGTGACAGTGATTCCTACACCGGGGAGCTGTTTTTT.

V and J are TRBV28 and TRBJ1-4; a possible D gene is TRBD1 (6 bases). V gave up 6 bases and J gave up 0 bases, with 17 bases separating them. CDR1 is MDHEN and CDR2 is SYDVKM in the germline V gene. The CDR3 sequence is 17 residues long. CDR3 residues: CASSPPGGIATNEKLFF. As DNA, the CDR3 is TGTGCCAGCAGCCCCCCGGGGGGCATTGCAACTAATGAAAAACTGTTTTTT.

This chain connects TRBV11-2 to TRBJ2-4, with D possibly being TRBD2 (6 bases). The ends were cut back, 3 bases at V and 5 bases at J, with 11 bases in the middle. CDR3 length: 14 residues. Germline CDR1 is SGHAT and CDR2 is FQNNGV. CDR3: CASSLYRGENIQYF. CDR3 bases: TGTGCCAGCAGCTTGTACCGCGGGGAAAACATTCAGTACTTC.

This clone appeared once. The chain uses TRBV27 and TRBJ2-2; no definite D call. The length of the CDR3 is 14 residues. Trimming stripped 0 bases from V and 5 bases from J, with 7 bases between. CDR1 is MNHEY and CDR2 is SMNVEV in the germline V gene (reference sequence). The CDR3: CASSLSVLTGELFF. The CDR3 DNA sequence: TGTGCCAGCAGTTTATCAGTACTGACCGGGGAGCTGTTTTTT.